This T cell receptor (beta chain) was profiled in a study of CD8+ T cells in alopecia areata. Turning to the study itself: Severity scores in treated patients reflected the percentage of scalp affected. Study-wide results and limits: Administration of tofacitinib significantly diminished scalp clonality and expanded CD8+ clones within the top 100. Clonality was higher in lesional than normal scalp, especially in alopecia totalis/universalis.

Sequencing relied on a cDNA template that was reverse transcribed from extracted RNA. Only in-frame clones appear in the TCRdb table, and some are missing; sequencing was by immunoSEQ multiplex PCR. The table includes about 40,000 clones, roughly 89% detected once. The germline V gene encodes CDR1 MNHEY and CDR2 SMNVEV (reference sequence). CDR3 length: 14 amino acids. Regarding treatment: oral pan-JAK inhibitor, 5-10 mg twice daily. Concerning this clone itself: Its target is unknown.

This TCR came from a human donor with alopecia areata. The source was CD8+ T cells sorted from blood, collected at week 24, from a patient treated with tofacitinib. V usage is TRBV27 and J usage is TRBJ2-5, with D maybe TRBD1 (6 bases). The last part of the DNA fits TRBJ2-7 better; the J call may be wrong. The CDR3 DNA reads as TGTGCCAGCAGTTTAAGGGACACCGCCTACGAGCAGTACTTC. Translating gives CASSLRDTAYEQYF.